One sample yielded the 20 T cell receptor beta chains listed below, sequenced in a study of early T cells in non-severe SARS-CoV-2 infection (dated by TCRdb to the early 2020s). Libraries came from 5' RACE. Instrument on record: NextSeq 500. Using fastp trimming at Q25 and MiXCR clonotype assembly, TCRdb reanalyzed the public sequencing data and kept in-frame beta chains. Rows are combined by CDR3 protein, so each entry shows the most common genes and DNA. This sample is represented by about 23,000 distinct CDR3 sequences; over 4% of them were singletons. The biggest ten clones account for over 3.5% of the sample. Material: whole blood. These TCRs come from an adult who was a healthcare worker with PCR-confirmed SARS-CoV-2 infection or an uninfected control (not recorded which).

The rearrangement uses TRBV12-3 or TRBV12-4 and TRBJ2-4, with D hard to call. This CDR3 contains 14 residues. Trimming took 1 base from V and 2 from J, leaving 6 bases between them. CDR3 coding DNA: TGTGCCAGCAGTTTAGGAGCGACCAAAAACATTCAGTACTTC. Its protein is CASSLGATKNIQYF.

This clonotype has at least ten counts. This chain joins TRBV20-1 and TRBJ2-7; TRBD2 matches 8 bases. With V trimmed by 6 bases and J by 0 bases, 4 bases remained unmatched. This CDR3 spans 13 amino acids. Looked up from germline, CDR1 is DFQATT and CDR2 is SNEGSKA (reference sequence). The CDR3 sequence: CSAPGGDSYEQYF. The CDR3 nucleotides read TGCAGTGCCCCGGGGGGGGACTCCTACGAGCAGTACTTC.

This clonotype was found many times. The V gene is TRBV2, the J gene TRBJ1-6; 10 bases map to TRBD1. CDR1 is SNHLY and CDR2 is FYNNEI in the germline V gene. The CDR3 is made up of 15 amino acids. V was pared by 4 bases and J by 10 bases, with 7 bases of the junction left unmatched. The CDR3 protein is CASSVGTGETSPLHF. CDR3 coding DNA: TGTGCCAGCAGTGTGGGGACAGGGGAAACCTCACCCCTCCACTTT.

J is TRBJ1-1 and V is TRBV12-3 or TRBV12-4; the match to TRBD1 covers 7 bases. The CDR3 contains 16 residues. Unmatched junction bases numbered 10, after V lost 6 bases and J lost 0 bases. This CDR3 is CASSPRGVKLNTEAFF. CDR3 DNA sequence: TGTGCCAGCAGCCCCAGGGGGGTGAAATTGAACACTGAAGCTTTCTTT.

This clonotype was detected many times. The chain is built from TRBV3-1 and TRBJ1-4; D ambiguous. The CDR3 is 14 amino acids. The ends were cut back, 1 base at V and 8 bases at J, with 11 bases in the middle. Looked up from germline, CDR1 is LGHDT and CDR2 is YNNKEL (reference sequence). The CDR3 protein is CASSQGGGEEKLFF. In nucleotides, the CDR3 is TGTGCCAGCAGCCAAGGTGGCGGAGAAGAAAAACTGTTTTTT.

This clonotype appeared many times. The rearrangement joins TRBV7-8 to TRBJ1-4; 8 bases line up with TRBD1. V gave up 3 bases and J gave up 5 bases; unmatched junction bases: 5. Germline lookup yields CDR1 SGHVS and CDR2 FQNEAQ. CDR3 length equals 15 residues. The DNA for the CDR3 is TGTGCCAGCAGCTTCAGACAGGGGCTGAATGAAAAACTGTTTTTT. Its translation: CASSFRQGLNEKLFF.

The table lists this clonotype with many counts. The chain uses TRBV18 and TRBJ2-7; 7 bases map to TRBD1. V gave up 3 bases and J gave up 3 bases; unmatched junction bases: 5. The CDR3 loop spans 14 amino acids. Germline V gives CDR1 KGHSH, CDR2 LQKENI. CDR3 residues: CASSPTGNVYEQYF. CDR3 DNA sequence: TGTGCCAGCTCACCGACAGGGAATGTCTACGAGCAGTACTTC.

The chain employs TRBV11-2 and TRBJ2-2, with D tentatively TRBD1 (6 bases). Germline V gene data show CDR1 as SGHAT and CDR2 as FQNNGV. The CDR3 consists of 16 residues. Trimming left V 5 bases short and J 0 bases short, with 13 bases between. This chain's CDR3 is CASSPVGQPNTGELFF. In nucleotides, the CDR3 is TGTGCCAGCAGCCCAGTTGGACAGCCGAACACCGGGGAGCTGTTTTTT. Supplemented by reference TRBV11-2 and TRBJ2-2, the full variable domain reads EAGVAQSPRYKIIEKRQSVAFWCNPISGHATLYWYQQILGQGPKLLIQFQNNGVVDDSQLPKDRFSAERLKGVDSTLKIQPAKLEDSAVYLCASSPVGQPNTGELFFGEGSRLTVL.

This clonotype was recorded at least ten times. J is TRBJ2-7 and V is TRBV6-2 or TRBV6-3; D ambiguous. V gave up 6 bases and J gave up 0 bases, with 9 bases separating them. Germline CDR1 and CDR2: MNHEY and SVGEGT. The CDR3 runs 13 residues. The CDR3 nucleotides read TGTGCCAGCAGGGGCCAGACCTCCTACGAGCAGTACTTC. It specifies CASRGQTSYEQYF.

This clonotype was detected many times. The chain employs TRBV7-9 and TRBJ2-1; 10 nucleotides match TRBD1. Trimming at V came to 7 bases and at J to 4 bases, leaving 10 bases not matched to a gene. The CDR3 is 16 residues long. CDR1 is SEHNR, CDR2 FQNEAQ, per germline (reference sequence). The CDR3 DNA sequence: TGTGCCAGCATGCGGACAGGGGGTTACCCATACAATGAGCAGTTCTTC. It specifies CASMRTGGYPYNEQFF.

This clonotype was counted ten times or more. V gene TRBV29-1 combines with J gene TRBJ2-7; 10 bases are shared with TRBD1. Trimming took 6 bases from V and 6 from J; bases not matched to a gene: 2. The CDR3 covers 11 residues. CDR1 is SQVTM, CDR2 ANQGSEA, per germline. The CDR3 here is CSVRTGGEQYF. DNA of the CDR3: TGCAGCGTGAGGACAGGGGGCGAGCAGTACTTC.

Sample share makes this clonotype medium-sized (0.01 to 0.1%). The CDR3 nucleotides read TGTGCCAGCAGTTTCCTAAGGGCAAGGTCGGGGATCCATACGCAGTATTTT. It specifies CASSFLRARSGIHTQYF. The chain combines TRBV27 with TRBJ2-3; maybe TRBD2 (5 bases). Between the trimmed V and J ends, which lost 3 bases and 7 bases, there was a span of 23 bases. This CDR3 has 17 residues. Germline CDR1 and CDR2: MNHEY and SMNVEV (reference sequence).

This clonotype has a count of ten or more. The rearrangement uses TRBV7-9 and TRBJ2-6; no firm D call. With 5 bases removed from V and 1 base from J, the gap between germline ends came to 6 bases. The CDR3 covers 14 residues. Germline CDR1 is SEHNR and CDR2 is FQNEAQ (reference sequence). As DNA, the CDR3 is TGTGCCAGCAGCCCCGGGTCTGGGGCCAACGTCCTGACTTTC. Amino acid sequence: CASSPGSGANVLTF.

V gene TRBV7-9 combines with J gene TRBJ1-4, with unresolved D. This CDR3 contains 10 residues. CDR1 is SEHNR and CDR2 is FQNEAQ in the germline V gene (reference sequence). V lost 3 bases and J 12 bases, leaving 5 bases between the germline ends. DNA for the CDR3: TGTGCCAGCAGCTTCTCGGAACTGTTTTTT. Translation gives CASSFSELFF.

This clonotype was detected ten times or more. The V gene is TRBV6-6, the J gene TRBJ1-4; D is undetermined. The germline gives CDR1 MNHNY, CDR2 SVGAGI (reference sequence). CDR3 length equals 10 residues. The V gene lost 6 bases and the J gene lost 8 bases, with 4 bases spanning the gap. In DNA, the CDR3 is TGTGCCAGCAGGGGAGAAAAACTGTTTTTT. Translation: CASRGEKLFF.

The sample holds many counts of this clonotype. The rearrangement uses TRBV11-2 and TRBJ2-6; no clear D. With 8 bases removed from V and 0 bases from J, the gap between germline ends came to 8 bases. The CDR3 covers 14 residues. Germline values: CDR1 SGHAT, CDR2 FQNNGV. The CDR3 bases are TGTGCCAGCTTTGAGTTCTCTGGGGCCAACGTCCTGACTTTC. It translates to CASFEFSGANVLTF. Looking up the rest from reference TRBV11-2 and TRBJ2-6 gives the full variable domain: EAGVAQSPRYKIIEKRQSVAFWCNPISGHATLYWYQQILGQGPKLLIQFQNNGVVDDSQLPKDRFSAERLKGVDSTLKIQPAKLEDSAVYLCASFEFSGANVLTFGAGSRLTVL.

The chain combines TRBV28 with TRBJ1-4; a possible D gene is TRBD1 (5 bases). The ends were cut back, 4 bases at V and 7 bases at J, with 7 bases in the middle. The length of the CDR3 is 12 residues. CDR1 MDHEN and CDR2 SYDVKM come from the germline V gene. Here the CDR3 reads CASSSGPEKLFF. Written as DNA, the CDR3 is TGTGCCAGCAGTTCGGGGCCTGAAAAACTGTTTTTT.

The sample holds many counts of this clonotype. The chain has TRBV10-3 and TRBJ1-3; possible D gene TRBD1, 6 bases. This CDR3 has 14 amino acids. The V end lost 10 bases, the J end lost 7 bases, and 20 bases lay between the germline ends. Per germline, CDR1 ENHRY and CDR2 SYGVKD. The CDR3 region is CATLDSSGPNTIYF. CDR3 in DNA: TGTGCCACCTTGGACAGTTCGGGCCCGAACACCATATATTTT.

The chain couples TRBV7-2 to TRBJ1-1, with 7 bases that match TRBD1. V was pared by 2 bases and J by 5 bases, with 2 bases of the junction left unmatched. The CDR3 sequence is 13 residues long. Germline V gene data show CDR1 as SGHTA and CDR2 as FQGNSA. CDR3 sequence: CASSLHRGTEAFF. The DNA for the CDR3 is TGTGCCAGCAGCTTACACAGGGGAACTGAAGCTTTCTTT.

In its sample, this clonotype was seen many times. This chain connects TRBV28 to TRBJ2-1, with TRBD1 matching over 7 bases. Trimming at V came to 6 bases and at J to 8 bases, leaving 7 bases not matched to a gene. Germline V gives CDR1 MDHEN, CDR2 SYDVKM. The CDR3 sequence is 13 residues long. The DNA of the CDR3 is TGTGCCAGCAGACCGACAGGGACCCATGAGCAGTTCTTC. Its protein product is CASRPTGTHEQFF.